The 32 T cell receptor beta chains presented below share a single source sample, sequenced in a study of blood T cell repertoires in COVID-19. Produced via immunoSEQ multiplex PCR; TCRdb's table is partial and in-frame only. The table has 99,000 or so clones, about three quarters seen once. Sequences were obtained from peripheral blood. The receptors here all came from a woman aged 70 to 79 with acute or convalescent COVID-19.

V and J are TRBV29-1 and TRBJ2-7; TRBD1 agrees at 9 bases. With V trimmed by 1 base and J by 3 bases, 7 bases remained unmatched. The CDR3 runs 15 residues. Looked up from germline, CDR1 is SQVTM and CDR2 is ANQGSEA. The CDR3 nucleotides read TGCAGCGTTGAAGTGGGGGACAGGGTGGGCTACGAGCAGTACTTC. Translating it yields CSVEVGDRVGYEQYF.

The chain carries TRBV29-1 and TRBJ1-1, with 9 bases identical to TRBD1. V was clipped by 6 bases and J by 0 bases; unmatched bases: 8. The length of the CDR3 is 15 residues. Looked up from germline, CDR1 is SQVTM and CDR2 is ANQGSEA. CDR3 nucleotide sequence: TGCAGCGTCCCGGGACAGGGCATCTTGAACACTGAAGCTTTCTTT. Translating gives CSVPGQGILNTEAFF.

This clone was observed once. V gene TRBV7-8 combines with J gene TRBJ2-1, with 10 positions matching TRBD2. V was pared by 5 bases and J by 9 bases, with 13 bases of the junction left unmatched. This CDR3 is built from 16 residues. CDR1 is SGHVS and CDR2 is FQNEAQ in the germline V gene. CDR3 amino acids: CASSTGGSGGFGEQFF. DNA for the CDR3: TGTGCCAGCAGCACGGGGGGTAGCGGGGGGTTTGGTGAGCAGTTCTTC.

This chain's CDR3 is CASSDKDRRGETQYF. CDR3 DNA sequence: TGTGCCAGCAGCGATAAGGACAGGAGGGGAGAGACCCAGTACTTC. The V gene is TRBV9, the J gene TRBJ2-5; possibly TRBD1 for D (7 bases). Looked up from germline, CDR1 is SGDLS and CDR2 is YYNGEE. The CDR3 sequence is 15 residues long. V was clipped by 3 bases and J by 4 bases, with 16 bases between them.

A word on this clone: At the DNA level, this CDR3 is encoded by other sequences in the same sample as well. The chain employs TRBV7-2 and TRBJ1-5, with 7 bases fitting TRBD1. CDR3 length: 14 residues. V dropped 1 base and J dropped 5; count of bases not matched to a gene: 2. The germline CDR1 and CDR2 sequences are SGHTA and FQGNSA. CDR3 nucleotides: TGTGCCAGCAGCTTAGGACAGGGTCATCAGCCCCAGCATTTT. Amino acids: CASSLGQGHQPQHF.

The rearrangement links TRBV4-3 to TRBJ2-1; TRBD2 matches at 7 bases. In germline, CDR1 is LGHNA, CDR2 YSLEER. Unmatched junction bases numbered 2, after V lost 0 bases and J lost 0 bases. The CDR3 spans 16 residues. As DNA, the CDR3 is TGCGCCAGCAGCCAAGATTGGGGGGGCTCCTACAATGAGCAGTTCTTC. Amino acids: CASSQDWGGSYNEQFF.

The CDR3, as DNA: TGTGCCAGCTCACCCTCCGACCCTAGGACAGATACGCAGTATTTT. This gives the protein CASSPSDPRTDTQYF. The chain couples TRBV18 to TRBJ2-3; D gene ambiguous. V shed 3 bases and J shed 3 bases, with 13 bases lying between them. The CDR3 is 15 residues long. Germline-derived CDR1 and CDR2 are KGHSH and LQKENI.

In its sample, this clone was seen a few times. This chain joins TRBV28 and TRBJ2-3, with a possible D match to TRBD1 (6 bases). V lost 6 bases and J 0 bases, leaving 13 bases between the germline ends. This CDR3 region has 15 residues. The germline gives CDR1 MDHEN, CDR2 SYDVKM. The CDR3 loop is CASRLTGISTDTQYF. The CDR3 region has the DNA TGTGCCAGCAGACTTACAGGGATAAGCACAGATACGCAGTATTTT.

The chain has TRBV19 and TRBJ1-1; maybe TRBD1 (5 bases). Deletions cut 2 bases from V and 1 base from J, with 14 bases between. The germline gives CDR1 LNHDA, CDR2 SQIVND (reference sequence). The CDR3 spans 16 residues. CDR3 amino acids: CASSIMATGGNTEAFF. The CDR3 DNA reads TGTGCCAGTAGTATAATGGCAACCGGGGGGAACACTGAAGCTTTCTTT. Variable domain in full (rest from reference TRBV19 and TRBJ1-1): DGGITQSPKYLFRKEGQNVTLSCEQNLNHDAMYWYRQDPGQGLRLIYYSQIVNDFQKGDIAEGYSVSREKKESFPLTVTSAQKNPTAFYLCASSIMATGGNTEAFFGQGTRLTVV.

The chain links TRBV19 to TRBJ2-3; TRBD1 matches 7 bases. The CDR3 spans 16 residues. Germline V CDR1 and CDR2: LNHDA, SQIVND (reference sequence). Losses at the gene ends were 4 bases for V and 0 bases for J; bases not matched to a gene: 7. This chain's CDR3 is CASSTPWTGSTDTQYF. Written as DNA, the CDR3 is TGTGCCAGTAGTACCCCCTGGACAGGAAGCACAGATACGCAGTATTTT.

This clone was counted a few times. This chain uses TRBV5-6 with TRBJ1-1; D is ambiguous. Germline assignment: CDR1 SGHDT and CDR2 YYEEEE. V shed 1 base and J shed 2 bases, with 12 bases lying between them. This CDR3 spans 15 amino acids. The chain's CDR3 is CASSLYSTDNTEAFF. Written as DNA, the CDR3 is TGTGCCAGCAGCTTGTACAGCACGGATAACACTGAAGCTTTCTTT.

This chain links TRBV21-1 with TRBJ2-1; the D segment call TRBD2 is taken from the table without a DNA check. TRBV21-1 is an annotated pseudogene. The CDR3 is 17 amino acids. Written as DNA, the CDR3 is TGTGCCAGCAGCAAAGTTAGTCTAGCGGGGACCCACAATGAGCAGTTCTTC. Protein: CASSKVSLAGTHNEQFF.

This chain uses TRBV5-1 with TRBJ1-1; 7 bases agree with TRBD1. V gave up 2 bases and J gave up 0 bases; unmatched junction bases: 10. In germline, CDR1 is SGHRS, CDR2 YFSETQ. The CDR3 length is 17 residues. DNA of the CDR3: TGCGCCAGCAGCTTTGCTCCTCACCAGGGGGTGAACACTGAAGCTTTCTTT. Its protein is CASSFAPHQGVNTEAFF.

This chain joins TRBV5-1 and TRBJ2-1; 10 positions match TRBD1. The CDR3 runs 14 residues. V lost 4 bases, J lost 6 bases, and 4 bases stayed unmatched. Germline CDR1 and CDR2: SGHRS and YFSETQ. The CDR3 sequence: CASSPDRGVNEQFF. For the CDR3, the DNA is TGCGCCAGCAGCCCGGACAGGGGGGTCAATGAGCAGTTCTTC. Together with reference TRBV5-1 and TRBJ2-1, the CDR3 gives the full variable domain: KAGVTQTPRYLIKTRGQQVTLSCSPISGHRSVSWYQQTPGQGLQFLFEYFSETQRNKGNFPGRFSGRQFSNSRSEMNVSTLELGDSALYLCASSPDRGVNEQFFGPGTRLTVL.

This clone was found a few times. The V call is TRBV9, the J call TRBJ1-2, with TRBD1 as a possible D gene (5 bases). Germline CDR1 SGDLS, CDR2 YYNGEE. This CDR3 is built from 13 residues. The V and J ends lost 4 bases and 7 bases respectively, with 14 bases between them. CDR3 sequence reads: CASSPQGGSGYTF. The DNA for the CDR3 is TGTGCCAGCAGCCCGCAGGGTGGTAGTGGCTACACCTTC.

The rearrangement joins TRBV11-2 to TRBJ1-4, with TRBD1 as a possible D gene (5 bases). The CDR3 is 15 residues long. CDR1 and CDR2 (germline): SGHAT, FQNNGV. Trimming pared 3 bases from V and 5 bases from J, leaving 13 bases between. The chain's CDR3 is CASSLAQGLNEKLFF. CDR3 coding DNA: TGTGCCAGCAGCTTGGCGCAGGGCTTAAATGAAAAACTGTTTTTT.

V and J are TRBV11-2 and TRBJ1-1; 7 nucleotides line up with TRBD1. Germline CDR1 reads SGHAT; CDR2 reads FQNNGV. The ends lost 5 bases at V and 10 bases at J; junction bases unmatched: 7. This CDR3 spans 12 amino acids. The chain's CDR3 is CASSQRDRVAFF. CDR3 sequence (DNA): TGTGCCAGCAGCCAACGGGACAGAGTAGCTTTCTTT.

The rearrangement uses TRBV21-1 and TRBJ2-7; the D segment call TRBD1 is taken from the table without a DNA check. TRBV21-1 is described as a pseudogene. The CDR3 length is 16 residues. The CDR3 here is CASSKARGGVLDEQYF. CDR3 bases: TGTGCCAGCAGCAAAGCCAGAGGGGGCGTATTGGACGAGCAGTACTTC.

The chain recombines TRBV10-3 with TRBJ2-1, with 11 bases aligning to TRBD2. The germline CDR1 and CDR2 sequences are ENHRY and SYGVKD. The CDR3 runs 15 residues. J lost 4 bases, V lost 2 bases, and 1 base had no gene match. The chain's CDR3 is CAISEGTSGYNEQFF. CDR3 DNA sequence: TGTGCCATCAGTGAGGGGACTAGCGGTTACAATGAGCAGTTCTTC.

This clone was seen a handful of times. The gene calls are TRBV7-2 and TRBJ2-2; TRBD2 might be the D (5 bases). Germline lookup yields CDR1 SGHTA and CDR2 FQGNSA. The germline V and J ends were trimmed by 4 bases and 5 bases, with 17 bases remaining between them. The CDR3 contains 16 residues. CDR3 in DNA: TGTGCCAGCAGCTCTGGCGAGGGTTTAGGGACCGGGGAGCTGTTTTTT. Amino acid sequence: CASSSGEGLGTGELFF.

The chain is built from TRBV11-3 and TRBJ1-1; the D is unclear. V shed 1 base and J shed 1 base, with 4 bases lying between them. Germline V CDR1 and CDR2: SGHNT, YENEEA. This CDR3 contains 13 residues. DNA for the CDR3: TGTGCCAGCAGCTTAGTCGGGAACACTGAAGCTTTCTTT. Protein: CASSLVGNTEAFF.

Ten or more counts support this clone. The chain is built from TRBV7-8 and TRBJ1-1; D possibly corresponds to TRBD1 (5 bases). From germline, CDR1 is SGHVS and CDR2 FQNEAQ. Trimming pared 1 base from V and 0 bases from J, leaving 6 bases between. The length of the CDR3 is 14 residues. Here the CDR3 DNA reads TGTGCCAGCAGCTTAGACAGGATGAACACTGAAGCTTTCTTT. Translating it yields CASSLDRMNTEAFF. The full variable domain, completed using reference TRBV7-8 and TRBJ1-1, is GAGVSQSPRYKVAKRGQDVALRCDPISGHVSLFWYQQALGQGPEFLTYFQNEAQLDKSGLPSDRFFAERPEGSVSTLKIQRTQQEDSAVYLCASSLDRMNTEAFFGQGTRLTVV.

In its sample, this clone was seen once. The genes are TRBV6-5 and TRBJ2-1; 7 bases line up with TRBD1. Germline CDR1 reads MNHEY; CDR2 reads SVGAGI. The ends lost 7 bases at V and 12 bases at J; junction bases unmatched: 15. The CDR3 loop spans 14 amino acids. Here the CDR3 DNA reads TGTGCCAGCACCACACTCGGACAGGCCCAATGGCAGTTCTTC. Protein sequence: CASTTLGQAQWQFF.

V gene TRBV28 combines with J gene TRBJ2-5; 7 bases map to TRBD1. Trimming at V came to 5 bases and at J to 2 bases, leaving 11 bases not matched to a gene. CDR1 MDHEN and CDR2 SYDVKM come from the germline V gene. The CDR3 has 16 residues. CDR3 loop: CASSEYRGWWQETQYF. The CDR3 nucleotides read TGTGCCAGCAGTGAATACAGGGGATGGTGGCAAGAGACCCAGTACTTC.

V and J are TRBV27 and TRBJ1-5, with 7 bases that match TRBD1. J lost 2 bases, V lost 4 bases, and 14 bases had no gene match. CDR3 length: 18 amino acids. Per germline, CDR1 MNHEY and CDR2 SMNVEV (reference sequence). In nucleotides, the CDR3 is TGTGCCAGCAGTTCACAGAGAGGGGGCGTTCGGGGCAATCAGCCCCAGCATTTT. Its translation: CASSSQRGGVRGNQPQHF.

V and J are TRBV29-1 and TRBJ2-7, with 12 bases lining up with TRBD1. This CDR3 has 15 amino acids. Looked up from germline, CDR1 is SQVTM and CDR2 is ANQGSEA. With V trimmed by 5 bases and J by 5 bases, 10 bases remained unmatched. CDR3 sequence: CSVLSPGQGADEQYF. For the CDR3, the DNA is TGCAGCGTTTTATCGCCGGGACAGGGGGCAGACGAGCAGTACTTC.

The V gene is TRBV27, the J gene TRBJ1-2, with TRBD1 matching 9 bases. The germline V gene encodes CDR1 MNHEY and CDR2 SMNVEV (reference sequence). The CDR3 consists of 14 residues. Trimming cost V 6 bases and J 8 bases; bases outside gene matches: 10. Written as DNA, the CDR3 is TGTGCCAGCAGCGCTGCCCAACAGGGGGCAGGCTACACCTTC. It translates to CASSAAQQGAGYTF.

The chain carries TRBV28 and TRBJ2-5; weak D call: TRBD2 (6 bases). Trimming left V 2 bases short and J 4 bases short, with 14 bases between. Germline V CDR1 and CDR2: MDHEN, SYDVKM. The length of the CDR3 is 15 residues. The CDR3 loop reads CASSLGRGARETQYF. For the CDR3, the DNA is TGTGCCAGCAGTTTAGGTCGCGGGGCCAGAGAGACCCAGTACTTC. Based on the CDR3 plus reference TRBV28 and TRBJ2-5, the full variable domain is DVKVTQSSRYLVKRTGEKVFLECVQDMDHENMFWYRQDPGLGLRLIYFSYDVKMKEKGDIPEGYSVSREKKERFSLILESASTNQTSMYLCASSLGRGARETQYFGPGTRLLVL.

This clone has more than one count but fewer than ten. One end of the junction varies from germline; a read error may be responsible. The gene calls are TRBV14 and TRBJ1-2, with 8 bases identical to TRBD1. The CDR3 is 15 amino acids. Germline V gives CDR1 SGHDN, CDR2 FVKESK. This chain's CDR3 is CASSQARAGTGDWYF. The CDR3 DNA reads TGTGCCAGCAGCCAAGCCCGGGCCGGGACAGGCGATTGGTACTTC.

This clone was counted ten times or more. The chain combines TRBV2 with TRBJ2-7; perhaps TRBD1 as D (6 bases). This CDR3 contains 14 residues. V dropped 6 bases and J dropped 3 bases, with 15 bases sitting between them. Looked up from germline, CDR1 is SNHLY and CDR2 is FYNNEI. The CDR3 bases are TGTGCCAGCAGACCGACAGGTCTAAGCTACGAGCAGTACTTC. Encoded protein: CASRPTGLSYEQYF.

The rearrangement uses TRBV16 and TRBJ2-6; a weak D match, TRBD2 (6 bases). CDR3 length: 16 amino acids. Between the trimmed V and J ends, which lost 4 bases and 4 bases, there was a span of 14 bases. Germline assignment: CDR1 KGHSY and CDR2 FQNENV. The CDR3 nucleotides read TGTGCCAGCAGCCGAACGAACGCGGGAGGGGCCAACGTCCTGACTTTC. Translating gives CASSRTNAGGANVLTF.

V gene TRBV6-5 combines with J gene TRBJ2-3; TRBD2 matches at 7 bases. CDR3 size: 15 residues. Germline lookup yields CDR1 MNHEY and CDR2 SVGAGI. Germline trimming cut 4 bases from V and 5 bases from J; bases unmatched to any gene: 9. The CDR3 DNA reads TGTGCCAGCAGTTCGTGGACTAGTGGGGTAGATACGCAGTATTTT. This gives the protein CASSSWTSGVDTQYF.